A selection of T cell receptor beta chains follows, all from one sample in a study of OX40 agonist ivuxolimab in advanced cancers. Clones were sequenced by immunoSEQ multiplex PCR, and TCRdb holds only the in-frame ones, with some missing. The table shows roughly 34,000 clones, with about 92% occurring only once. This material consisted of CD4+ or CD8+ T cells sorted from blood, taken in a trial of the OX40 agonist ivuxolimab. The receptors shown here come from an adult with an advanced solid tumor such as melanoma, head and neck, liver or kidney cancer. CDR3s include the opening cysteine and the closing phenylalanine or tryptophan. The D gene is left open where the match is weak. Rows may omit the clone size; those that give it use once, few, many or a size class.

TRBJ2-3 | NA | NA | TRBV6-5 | TGTGCCAGCAGTTTCCCAGAATGGAATACGCAGTATTTT | CASSFPEWNTQYF
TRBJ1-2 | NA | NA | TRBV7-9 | TGTGCCAGCAGCTTTTATTCGAGAGGCTATGGCTACACCTTC | CASSFYSRGYGYTF
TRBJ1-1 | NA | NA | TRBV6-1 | TGTGCCAGCAGGGAAGTGAACACTGAAGCTTTCTTT | CASREVNTEAFF
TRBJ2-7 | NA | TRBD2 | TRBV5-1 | TGCGCCAGCAGCCAAGGACTAGCGGGGGGGCCGGCGTACGAGCAGTACTTC | CASSQGLAGGPAYEQYF
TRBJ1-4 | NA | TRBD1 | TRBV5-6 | TGTGCCAGCAGCTCCCGGGACAGGGGGCGAAAACTGTTTTTT | CASSSRDRGRKLFF
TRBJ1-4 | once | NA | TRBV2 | TGTGCCAGCCAACAGGGCCTCTGGGAAAAACTGTTTTTT | CASQQGLWEKLFF
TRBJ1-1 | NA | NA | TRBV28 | TGTGCCAGCAGTTTAGGTTGGGACCCTGAAGCTTTCTTT | CASSLGWDPEAFF
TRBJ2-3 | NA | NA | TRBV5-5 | TGTGCCAGCAGCTTCAGGGGGGAGGGCACAGATACGCAGTATTTT | CASSFRGEGTDTQYF
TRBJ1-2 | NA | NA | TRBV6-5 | TGTGCCAGCAGTTACGCTACAGGGATTGGCTACACCTTC | CASSYATGIGYTF
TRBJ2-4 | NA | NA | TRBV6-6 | TGTGCCAGCAGTGACAGCCAGAAAAACATTCAGTACTTC | CASSDSQKNIQYF
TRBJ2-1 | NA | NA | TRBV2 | TGTGCCAGCGAACAGGCCCATGAGCAGTTCTTC | CASEQAHEQFF
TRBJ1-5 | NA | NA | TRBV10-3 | TGTGCCATCAAAGACAGTCACGATCAGCCCCAGCATTTT | CAIKDSHDQPQHF
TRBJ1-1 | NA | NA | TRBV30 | TGTGCCTGGAGACAGCGGGACACTGAAGCTTTCTTT | CAWRQRDTEAFF
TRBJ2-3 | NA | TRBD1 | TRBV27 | TGTGCCAGCAGTTTGACAGGGGTCAACACAGATACGCAGTATTTT | CASSLTGVNTDTQYF
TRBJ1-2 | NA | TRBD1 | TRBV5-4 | TGTGCCAGCAGCTGGGACAGGGAATTTTATGGCTACACCTTC | CASSWDREFYGYTF
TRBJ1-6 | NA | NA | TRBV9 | TGTGCCAGCAGCGTACTGGGCCTTTCGGAATCACCCCTCCACTTT | CASSVLGLSESPLHF
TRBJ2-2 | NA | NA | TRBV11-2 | TGTGCCAGCAGGATCAGGAGCGGGACAGTTAACACCGGGGAGCTGTTTTTT | CASRIRSGTVNTGELFF
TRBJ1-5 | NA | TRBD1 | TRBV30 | TGTGCCTGGAGTGAAGGGACAGGAGATCAGCCCCAGCATTTT | CAWSEGTGDQPQHF
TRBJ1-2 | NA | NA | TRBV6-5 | TGTGCCAGCAAGCTCTCGGGGGGCTCAAACTATGGCTACACCTTC | CASKLSGGSNYGYTF
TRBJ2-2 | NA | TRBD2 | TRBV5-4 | TGTGCCAGCAGCCGAGCGGGGGAGGGCACCGGGGAGCTGTTTTTT | CASSRAGEGTGELFF
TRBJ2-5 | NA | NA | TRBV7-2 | TGTGCCAGCAGCTTATCACCGGTTGTGGAGACCCAGTACTTC | CASSLSPVVETQYF
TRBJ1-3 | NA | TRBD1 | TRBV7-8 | TGTGCCAGCAGCTGGGGACAGTACTCTGGAAACACCATATATTTT | CASSWGQYSGNTIYF
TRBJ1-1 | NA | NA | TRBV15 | TGTGCCACCAGCAGAGATCTGGCGCGGAACACTGAAGCTTTCTTT | CATSRDLARNTEAFF
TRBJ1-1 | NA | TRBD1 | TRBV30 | TGTGCCTGGAGTGTAAGGGGGCACACTGAAGCTTTCTTT | CAWSVRGHTEAFF
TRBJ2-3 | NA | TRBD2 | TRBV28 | TGTGCCAGCAGGCGGACTAGCGGGAGAAGGAGCACAGATACGCAGTATTTT | CASRRTSGRRSTDTQYF
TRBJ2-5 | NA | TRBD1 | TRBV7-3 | TGTGCCAGCAGCTTAAGCGCCACCGGGACAGGGGACACCACCCCCTTACGGTACTTC | CASSLSATGTGDTTPLRYF
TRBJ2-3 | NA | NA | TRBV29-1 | TGCAGCGCTAGACAAGGGTTTTCTACAGATACGCAGTATTTT | CSARQGFSTDTQYF
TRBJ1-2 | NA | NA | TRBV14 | TGTGCCAGCAGCCAAGATCGAGAGGCAGTCATATTC | CASSQDREAVIF
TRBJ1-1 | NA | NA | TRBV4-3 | TGCGCCAGCAGCCAAGATCTTCGACCCGCTTCTGAAGCTTTCTTT | CASSQDLRPASEAFF
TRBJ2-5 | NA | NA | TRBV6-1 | TGTGCCAGCAACCTGGTCGAGGCCGCGACCCAGTACTTC | CASNLVEAATQYF
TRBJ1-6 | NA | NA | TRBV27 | TGTGCCAGCAGTTTAGCCGGGACGGATAATTCACCCCTCCACTTT | CASSLAGTDNSPLHF
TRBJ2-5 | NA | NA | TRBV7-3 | TGTGCCAGCAGCTTAGAGGGGGGTACCGGGACCCAGTACTTC | CASSLEGGTGTQYF